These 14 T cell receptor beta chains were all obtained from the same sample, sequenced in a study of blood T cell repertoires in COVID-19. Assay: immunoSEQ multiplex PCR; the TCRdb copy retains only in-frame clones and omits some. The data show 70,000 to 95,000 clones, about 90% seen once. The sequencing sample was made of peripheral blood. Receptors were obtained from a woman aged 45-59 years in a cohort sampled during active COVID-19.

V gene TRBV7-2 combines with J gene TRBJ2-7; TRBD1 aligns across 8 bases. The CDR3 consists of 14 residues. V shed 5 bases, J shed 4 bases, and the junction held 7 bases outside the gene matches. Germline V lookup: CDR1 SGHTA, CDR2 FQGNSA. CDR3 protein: CASSLTGGKYEQYF. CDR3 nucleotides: TGTGCCAGCAGCCTTACAGGGGGGAAATACGAGCAGTACTTC.

CDR3 loop: CASSPTGANSNQPQHF. The DNA of the CDR3 is TGCGCCAGCAGCCCGACAGGGGCCAATAGCAATCAGCCCCAGCATTTT. The rearrangement links TRBV4-1 to TRBJ1-5, with TRBD1 matching 8 bases. The V and J ends lost 4 bases and 0 bases, in that order; junction bases with no gene match: 5. The CDR3 is made up of 16 amino acids. CDR1 MGHRA and CDR2 YSYEKL come from the germline V gene.

CDR3 sequence reads: CASTRGGDTEAFF. The CDR3 bases are TGTGCCAGCACCCGGGGAGGGGACACTGAAGCTTTCTTT. The genes are TRBV27 and TRBJ1-1; possibly TRBD1 for D (5 bases). The CDR3 is 13 residues long. The germline V and J ends were trimmed by 7 bases and 3 bases, with 12 bases remaining between them. Germline CDR1 MNHEY, CDR2 SMNVEV (reference sequence).

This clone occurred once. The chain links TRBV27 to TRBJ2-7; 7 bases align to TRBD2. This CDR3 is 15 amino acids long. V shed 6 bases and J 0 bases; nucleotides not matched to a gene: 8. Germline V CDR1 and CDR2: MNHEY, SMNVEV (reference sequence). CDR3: CASRRTRESSYEQYF. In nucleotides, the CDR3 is TGTGCCAGCAGGCGCACGCGGGAGAGCTCCTACGAGCAGTACTTC.

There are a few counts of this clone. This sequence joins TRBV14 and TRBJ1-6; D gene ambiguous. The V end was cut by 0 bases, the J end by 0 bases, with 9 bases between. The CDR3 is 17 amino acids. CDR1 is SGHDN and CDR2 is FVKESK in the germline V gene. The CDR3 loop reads CASSQERLSSYNSPLHF. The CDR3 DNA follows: TGTGCCAGCAGCCAAGAGCGCCTGAGCTCCTATAATTCACCCCTCCACTTT.

In DNA form, the CDR3 reads TGTGCCAGCAGCCAAGGGGGCCTCTACAATGAGCAGTTCTTC. Protein sequence: CASSQGGLYNEQFF. The rearrangement uses TRBV3-1 (or the pseudogene TRBV3-2) and TRBJ2-1; tentative D call: TRBD1 (5 bases). The CDR3 is 14 residues long. The V end lost 1 base, the J end lost 3 bases, and 7 bases lay between the germline ends. Germline CDR1 is LGHDT and CDR2 is YNNKEL (reference sequence).

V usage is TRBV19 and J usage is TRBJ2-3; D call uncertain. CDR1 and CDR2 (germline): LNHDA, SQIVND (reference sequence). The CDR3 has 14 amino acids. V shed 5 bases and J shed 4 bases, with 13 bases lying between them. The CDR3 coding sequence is TGTGCCAGTAGTTTATCCCGACTTGCAGATACGCAGTATTTT. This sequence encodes CASSLSRLADTQYF. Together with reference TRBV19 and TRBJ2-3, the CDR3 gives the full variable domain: DGGITQSPKYLFRKEGQNVTLSCEQNLNHDAMYWYRQDPGQGLRLIYYSQIVNDFQKGDIAEGYSVSREKKESFPLTVTSAQKNPTAFYLCASSLSRLADTQYFGPGTRLTVL.

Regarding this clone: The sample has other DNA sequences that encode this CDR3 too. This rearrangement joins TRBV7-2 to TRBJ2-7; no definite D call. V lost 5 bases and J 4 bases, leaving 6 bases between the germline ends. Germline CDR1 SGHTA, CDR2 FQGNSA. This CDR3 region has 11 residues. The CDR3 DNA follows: TGTGCCAGCAGCCTCAGGTACGAGCAGTACTTC. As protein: CASSLRYEQYF.

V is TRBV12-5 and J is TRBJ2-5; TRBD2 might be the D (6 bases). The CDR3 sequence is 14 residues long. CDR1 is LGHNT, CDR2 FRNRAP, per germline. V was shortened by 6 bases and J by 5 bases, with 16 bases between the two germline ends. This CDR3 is CASGVRGWGETQYF. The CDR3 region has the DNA TGTGCTAGTGGGGTGCGGGGTTGGGGGGAGACCCAGTACTTC.

The CDR3 nucleotides read TGCGCCAGCAGCTTGGCCGTCGGGGGAGGAACCTACGAGCAGTACTTC. Translation: CASSLAVGGGTYEQYF. This sequence joins TRBV5-1 and TRBJ2-7; maybe TRBD2 (6 bases). Germline-derived CDR1 and CDR2 are SGHRS and YFSETQ. With 0 bases removed from V and 2 bases from J, the gap between germline ends came to 15 bases. The CDR3 length is 16 residues. The complete variable domain, with remaining parts taken from reference TRBV5-1 and TRBJ2-7, reads KAGVTQTPRYLIKTRGQQVTLSCSPISGHRSVSWYQQTPGQGLQFLFEYFSETQRNKGNFPGRFSGRQFSNSRSEMNVSTLELGDSALYLCASSLAVGGGTYEQYFGPGTRLTVT.

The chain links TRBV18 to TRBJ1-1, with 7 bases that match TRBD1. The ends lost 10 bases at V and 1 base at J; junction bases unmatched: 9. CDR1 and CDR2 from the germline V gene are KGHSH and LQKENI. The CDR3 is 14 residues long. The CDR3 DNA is TGTGCCACCAGGGGGGCCAGGGCGAACACTGAAGCTTTCTTT. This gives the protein CATRGARANTEAFF.

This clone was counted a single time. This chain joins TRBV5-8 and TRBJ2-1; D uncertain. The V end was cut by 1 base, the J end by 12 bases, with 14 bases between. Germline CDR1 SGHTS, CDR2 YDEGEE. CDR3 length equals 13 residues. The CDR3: CASSLNMRDGQFF. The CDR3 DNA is TGTGCCAGCAGCTTGAATATGAGAGATGGGCAGTTCTTC.

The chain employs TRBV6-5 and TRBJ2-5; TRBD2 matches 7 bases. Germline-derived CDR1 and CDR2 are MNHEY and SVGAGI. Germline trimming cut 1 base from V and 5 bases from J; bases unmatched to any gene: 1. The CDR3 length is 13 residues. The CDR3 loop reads CASSYLGGETQYF. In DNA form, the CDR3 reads TGTGCCAGCAGTTACTTGGGAGGGGAGACCCAGTACTTC.

The CDR3 sequence: CASSGQGAWEETQYF. The CDR3 DNA sequence: TGCGCCAGCAGCGGACAGGGGGCATGGGAAGAGACCCAGTACTTC. The rearrangement links TRBV5-1 to TRBJ2-5; TRBD1 matches at 11 bases. V was clipped by 4 bases and J by 3 bases; unmatched bases: 5. The CDR3 has 15 amino acids. The germline CDR1 and CDR2 sequences are SGHRS and YFSETQ.